This T cell receptor beta chain is from a study of cytomegalovirus exposure and HLA in healthy donors. Study outcomes and limitations: The investigators catalogued 160 or so TCR beta chains as cytomegalovirus-associated.

This clone occurred once. Its specificity is unknown. Assay used: immunoSEQ multiplex PCR; TCRdb lists only in-frame clones, some missing. The table includes 260,000 or so clones, around nine tenths detected once. Germline V gene sequence: CDR1 MNHNY, CDR2 SVGAGI (reference sequence). The CDR3 runs 12 residues. V was pared by 6 bases and J by 3 bases, with 8 bases between. Material for sequencing was PBMCs. The sequence came from a man aged 18 to 35 in good health and CMV-seronegative. The rearrangement joins TRBV6-6 to TRBJ1-2; D not certain. The DNA of the CDR3 is TGTGCCAGCAGACGGGGTGACTATGGCTACACCTTC. Residues: CASRRGDYGYTF.